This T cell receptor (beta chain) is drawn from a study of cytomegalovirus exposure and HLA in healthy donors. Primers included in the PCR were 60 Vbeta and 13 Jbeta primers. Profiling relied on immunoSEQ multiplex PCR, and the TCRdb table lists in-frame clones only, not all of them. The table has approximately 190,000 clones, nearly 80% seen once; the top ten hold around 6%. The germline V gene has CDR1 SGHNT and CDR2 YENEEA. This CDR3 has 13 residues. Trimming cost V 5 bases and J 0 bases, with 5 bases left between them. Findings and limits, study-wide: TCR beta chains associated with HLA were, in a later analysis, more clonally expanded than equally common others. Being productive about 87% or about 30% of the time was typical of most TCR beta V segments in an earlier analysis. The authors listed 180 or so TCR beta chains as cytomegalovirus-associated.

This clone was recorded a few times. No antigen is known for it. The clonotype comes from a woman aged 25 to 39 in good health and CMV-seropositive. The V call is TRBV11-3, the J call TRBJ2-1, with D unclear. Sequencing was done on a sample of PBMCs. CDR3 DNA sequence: TGTGCCAGCAGCGCCGGCTCCTACAATGAGCAGTTCTTC. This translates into CASSAGSYNEQFF.